These 26 T cell receptor beta chains were sequenced from one sample in a study of CD8 T cells in ankylosing spondylitis. Using its own MiXCR run on the 5' RACE reads, TCRdb lists one record per CDR3 protein. The sample shows a few hundred thousand distinct CDR3 sequences, around a tenth of them seen only once. Sequenced sample: blood, either unsorted or a sorted T cell fraction (not recorded which). The receptor set was obtained from a female donor with ankylosing spondylitis or in good health (not recorded which).

This clonotype occurred many times. The CDR3 DNA reads as TGCGCCAGCAGCCCGTTACAGGGGTCCTCCTACAATGAGCAGTTCTTC. This codes for CASSPLQGSSYNEQFF. This chain links TRBV5-1 with TRBJ2-1, with 7 nucleotides matching TRBD1. Trimming cost V 4 bases and J 0 bases; bases outside gene matches: 7. Germline V gives CDR1 SGHRS, CDR2 YFSETQ. The CDR3 consists of 16 residues.

Many counts were recorded for this clonotype. This chain connects TRBV27 to TRBJ2-3; 7 bases fit TRBD2. Looked up from germline, CDR1 is MNHEY and CDR2 is SMNVEV (reference sequence). The CDR3 covers 16 residues. Losses at the gene ends were 7 bases for V and 6 bases for J; bases not matched to a gene: 16. The CDR3 nucleotides are TGTGCCAGCACCCTCCGAGGGGCTAGCGGCCCGGATACGCAGTATTTT. Protein product: CASTLRGASGPDTQYF.

The CDR3 DNA follows: TGTGCCTCAACCAGGGAGGCCCAAGAGACCCAGTACTTC. Amino acid sequence: CASTREAQETQYF. The gene calls are TRBV5-5 and TRBJ2-5, with D tentatively TRBD2 (6 bases). V was pared by 10 bases and J by 1 base, with 14 bases between. The CDR3 covers 13 residues. The germline V gene has CDR1 SGHKS and CDR2 YYEKEE (reference sequence).

This clonotype was found many times. The rearrangement uses TRBV6-5 and TRBJ1-2; tentatively, D is TRBD1 (5 bases). Germline V gene data show CDR1 as MNHEY and CDR2 as SVGAGI. CDR3 size: 14 residues. Trimming pared 0 bases from V and 5 bases from J, leaving 10 bases between. CDR3 protein: CASSYSMGQYGYTF. CDR3 coding DNA: TGTGCCAGCAGTTACTCGATGGGGCAGTATGGCTACACCTTC.

This clonotype was counted a few times. This sequence joins TRBV6-2 or TRBV6-3 and TRBJ2-7, with D possibly TRBD1 on 6 matching bases. The CDR3 covers 16 residues. CDR1 is MNHEY and CDR2 is SVGEGT in the germline V gene. Between the trimmed V and J ends, which lost 0 bases and 3 bases, there was a span of 15 bases. The chain's CDR3 is CASSYSPDSQHYEQYF. As DNA, the CDR3 is TGTGCCAGCAGTTACTCCCCGGACAGTCAGCACTACGAGCAGTACTTC.

In its sample, this clonotype was seen many times. This sequence joins TRBV6-5 and TRBJ2-5, with 7 bases identical to TRBD2. Unmatched junction bases numbered 4, after V lost 2 bases and J lost 1 base. The germline V gene has CDR1 MNHEY and CDR2 SVGAGI. This CDR3 is 15 amino acids long. CDR3 loop: CASSYSPGGQETQYF. The DNA of the CDR3 is TGTGCCAGCAGTTACAGCCCGGGGGGCCAAGAGACCCAGTACTTC.

This clonotype occurred many times. V usage is TRBV6-1 and J usage is TRBJ2-1, with D perhaps being TRBD1 or TRBD2 (5 bases each). This CDR3 has 16 amino acids. V was cut by 0 bases and J by 8 bases, with 17 bases left in between. Germline lookup yields CDR1 MNHNS and CDR2 SASEGT. CDR3 sequence: CASSEAVAGSLDEQFF. DNA for the CDR3: TGTGCCAGCAGTGAAGCGGTGGCAGGGAGTCTCGATGAGCAGTTCTTC.

In its sample, this clonotype was seen many times. V gene TRBV5-1 combines with J gene TRBJ2-1; 9 positions agree with TRBD1. V gave up 3 bases and J gave up 6 bases; unmatched junction bases: 16. CDR1 and CDR2 (germline): SGHRS, YFSETQ. The CDR3 contains 18 residues. The CDR3 region is CASSWSSRGQGKGNEQFF. CDR3 coding DNA: TGCGCCAGCAGCTGGTCATCCAGGGGACAGGGAAAGGGCAATGAGCAGTTCTTC.

Only a few counts were recorded for this clonotype. The J gene is TRBJ2-2, the V gene TRBV18; D is unclear. The germline V gene has CDR1 KGHSH and CDR2 LQKENI. V lost 5 bases to trimming and J lost 3 bases, with 13 bases between them. The CDR3 runs 15 residues. As DNA, the CDR3 is TGTGCCAGCTCATCCTTTGCGGCCCACACCGGGGAGCTGTTTTTT. This translates into CASSSFAAHTGELFF. The whole variable domain, filled in from reference TRBV18 and TRBJ2-2, reads NAGVMQNPRHLVRRRGQEARLRCSPMKGHSHVYWYRQLPEEGLKFMVYLQKENIIDESGMPKERFSAEFPKEGPSILRIQQVVRGDSAAYFCASSSFAAHTGELFFGEGSRLTVL.

This clonotype has just a few counts. The genes are TRBV6-2 or TRBV6-3 and TRBJ1-5, with D unresolved. Per the germline V gene, CDR1 is MNHEY and CDR2 is SVGEGT. The length of the CDR3 is 14 residues. V lost 6 bases and J lost 2, with 11 bases in between. The chain's CDR3 is CASSPPHGNQPQHF. CDR3 coding DNA: TGTGCCAGCAGCCCCCCCCACGGCAATCAGCCCCAGCATTTT.

The genes are TRBV7-2 and TRBJ1-4; D may be TRBD1 (5 bases). CDR1 is SGHTA, CDR2 FQGNSA, per germline. This CDR3 has 15 amino acids. V was pared by 6 bases and J by 0 bases, with 11 bases between. The CDR3 spells CASRGQGSTNEKLFF. The CDR3 DNA reads as TGTGCCAGCAGGGGGCAGGGATCAACTAATGAAAAACTGTTTTTT. Together with reference TRBV7-2 and TRBJ1-4, the CDR3 gives the full variable domain: GAGVSQSPSNKVTEKGKDVELRCDPISGHTALYWYRQSLGQGLEFLIYFQGNSAPDKSGLPSDRFSAERTGGSVSTLTIQRTQQEDSAVYLCASRGQGSTNEKLFFGSGTQLSVL.

This clonotype came up many times. The CDR3 loop is CASSLTAGELFF. The CDR3, as DNA: TGCGCCAGCAGCCTTACTGCCGGGGAGCTGTTTTTT. The chain recombines TRBV5-1 with TRBJ2-2, with unresolved D. The CDR3 has 12 residues. Trimming took off 4 bases at V and 6 bases at J, with 7 bases between the two ends. Germline CDR1 is SGHRS and CDR2 is YFSETQ.

This clonotype appeared a few times. This chain links TRBV5-4 with TRBJ2-2; D possibly corresponds to TRBD2 (6 bases). V gave up 2 bases and J gave up 6 bases, with 17 bases separating them. Germline CDR1 SGHNT, CDR2 YYREEE (reference sequence). This CDR3 contains 16 residues. DNA for the CDR3: TGTGCCAGCAGCTTTTCGGGACTGGGGGTTCCCGGGGAGCTGTTTTTT. Protein: CASSFSGLGVPGELFF. Looking up the rest from reference TRBV5-4 and TRBJ2-2 gives the full variable domain: ETGVTQSPTHLIKTRGQQVTLRCSSQSGHNTVSWYQQALGQGPQFIFQYYREEENGRGNFPPRFSGLQFPNYSSELNVNALELDDSALYLCASSFSGLGVPGELFFGEGSRLTVL.

This clonotype was counted ten times or more. V gene TRBV24-1 combines with J gene TRBJ2-1, with 8 bases aligning to TRBD1. The CDR3 has 18 residues. Germline-derived CDR1 and CDR2 are KGHDR and SFDVKD. Trimming cost V 7 bases and J 3 bases; bases outside gene matches: 16. The CDR3 coding sequence is TGTGCCACCAGCATTAGCCAGAAGGGACAGGCCGACTACAATGAGCAGTTCTTC. As protein: CATSISQKGQADYNEQFF.

The table lists this clonotype with many counts. J is TRBJ1-1 and V is TRBV29-1; D not resolved. Germline CDR1 and CDR2: SQVTM and ANQGSEA. This CDR3 contains 13 residues. V lost 2 bases and J 0 bases, leaving 7 bases between the germline ends. The CDR3 region has the DNA TGCAGCGTTGAAAAGCCCATGAACACTGAAGCTTTCTTT. It yields the protein CSVEKPMNTEAFF.

This clonotype has only a few counts. The J gene is TRBJ2-1, the V gene TRBV28, with 10 bases aligning to TRBD1. The V gene's germline CDR1 is MDHEN and CDR2 SYDVKM. CDR3 length equals 14 residues. After removal of 5 bases from V and 8 bases from J, the junction contained 6 bases not matched to a gene. The CDR3 DNA follows: TGTGCCAGCAGTCCTTGGACAGGGGGGGATGAGCAGTTCTTC. Translating gives CASSPWTGGDEQFF. Filled out from reference TRBV28 and TRBJ2-1, the complete variable domain reads DVKVTQSSRYLVKRTGEKVFLECVQDMDHENMFWYRQDPGLGLRLIYFSYDVKMKEKGDIPEGYSVSREKKERFSLILESASTNQTSMYLCASSPWTGGDEQFFGPGTRLTVL.

This clonotype was seen at least ten times. This chain uses TRBV7-9 with TRBJ1-1, with a tentative D call TRBD1 (5 bases). Germline CDR1 is SEHNR and CDR2 is FQNEAQ (reference sequence). Between the trimmed V and J ends, which lost 2 bases and 1 base, there was a span of 11 bases. This CDR3 region has 15 residues. The CDR3 loop reads CASSLHWGENTEAFF. The CDR3 DNA reads as TGTGCCAGCAGCTTACATTGGGGGGAGAACACTGAAGCTTTCTTT. Full variable domain (remainder filled in from reference TRBV7-9 and TRBJ1-1): DTGVSQNPRHKITKRGQNVTFRCDPISEHNRLYWYRQTLGQGPEFLTYFQNEAQLEKSRLLSDRFSAERPKGSFSTLEIQRTEQGDSAMYLCASSLHWGENTEAFFGQGTRLTVV.

This clonotype was picked up many times. The chain uses TRBV29-1 and TRBJ2-7; D uncertain. Trimming shortened V by 4 bases and J by 2 bases, and 9 bases separated the two germline ends. CDR3 length: 12 amino acids. The germline V gene encodes CDR1 SQVTM and CDR2 ANQGSEA. DNA for the CDR3: TGCAGCGTTGTTGCGCTCACCTACGAGCAGTACTTC. It yields the protein CSVVALTYEQYF.

This clonotype has ten or more counts. The genes are TRBV12-3 or TRBV12-4 and TRBJ2-1, with 8 bases that match TRBD2. After removal of 8 bases from V and 8 bases from J, the junction contained 14 bases not matched to a gene. There are 15 residues in the CDR3. CDR3 sequence reads: CASGPIAGLGHEQFF. DNA for the CDR3: TGTGCCAGCGGCCCAATAGCGGGGTTGGGTCATGAGCAGTTCTTC.

This clonotype was seen many times. The chain combines TRBV12-3 or TRBV12-4 with TRBJ2-1; TRBD2 agrees at 9 bases. V dropped 4 bases and J dropped 0; count of bases not matched to a gene: 7. There are 17 residues in the CDR3. The CDR3 bases are TGTGCCAGCAGTTCGTTAGCGGGGGATATCTCCTACAATGAGCAGTTCTTC. Protein: CASSSLAGDISYNEQFF.

This clonotype was recorded many times. This rearrangement joins TRBV4-2 to TRBJ1-2, with D possibly being TRBD1 (6 bases). V was clipped by 0 bases and J by 8 bases, with 19 bases between them. In germline, CDR1 is LGHNA, CDR2 YNFKEQ. The CDR3 spans 16 residues. CDR3 amino acids: CASSQDNKAGDHGYTF. CDR3 bases: TGTGCCAGCAGCCAAGATAACAAGGCAGGGGACCACGGCTACACCTTC.

This clonotype was seen only a few times. The V call is TRBV29-1, the J call TRBJ2-1, with a tentative D call TRBD1 (5 bases). This CDR3 has 17 amino acids. Germline CDR1 reads SQVTM; CDR2 reads ANQGSEA. The DNA for the CDR3 is TGCTTCCGAGGCTATGGGGCCCCTAAATTGGCCTACAATGAGCAGTTCTTC. As protein: CFRGYGAPKLAYNEQFF.

The chain joins TRBV10-3 to TRBJ1-2; TRBD1 agrees at 7 bases. Germline CDR1 ENHRY, CDR2 SYGVKD. This CDR3 region has 15 residues. With 3 bases clipped from V and 9 bases from J, the junction kept 13 bases outside the gene matches. This CDR3 reads CAISETAGTVYSYTF. For the CDR3, the DNA is TGTGCCATCAGTGAAACTGCCGGGACAGTTTACAGCTACACCTTC.

This sequence joins TRBV4-1 and TRBJ2-7; maybe TRBD1 (6 bases). Trimming removed 4 bases from V and 5 bases from J, with 15 bases in between. The germline gives CDR1 MGHRA, CDR2 YSYEKL. The CDR3 consists of 14 residues. The CDR3 coding sequence is TGCGCCAGCAGCCTTACCCAGGGGCGGAACGAGCAGTACTTC. Protein product: CASSLTQGRNEQYF.

The sample holds many counts of this clonotype. Sequence at one end of the junction differs from germline and may be a read error. The chain has TRBV7-7 and TRBJ2-1, with D perhaps matching TRBD1 (5 bases). The germline CDR1 and CDR2 sequences are SSHAT and FNYEAQ (reference sequence). This CDR3 has 13 residues. Written as DNA, the CDR3 is TGTGCTAGCAGCTTAGCCAGGGACAATGAGCAGTTCTTC. Its protein is CASSLARDNEQFF.

This clonotype was counted many times. The chain recombines TRBV13 with TRBJ2-3; either TRBD1 or TRBD2 may fit D (5 bases each). Trimming stripped 5 bases from V and 7 bases from J, with 13 bases between. This CDR3 contains 13 residues. From germline, CDR1 is PRHDT and CDR2 FYEKMQ (reference sequence). CDR3 in DNA: TGTGCCAGCAGCCCCACCCGGGGACATACGCAGTATTTT. This codes for CASSPTRGHTQYF.